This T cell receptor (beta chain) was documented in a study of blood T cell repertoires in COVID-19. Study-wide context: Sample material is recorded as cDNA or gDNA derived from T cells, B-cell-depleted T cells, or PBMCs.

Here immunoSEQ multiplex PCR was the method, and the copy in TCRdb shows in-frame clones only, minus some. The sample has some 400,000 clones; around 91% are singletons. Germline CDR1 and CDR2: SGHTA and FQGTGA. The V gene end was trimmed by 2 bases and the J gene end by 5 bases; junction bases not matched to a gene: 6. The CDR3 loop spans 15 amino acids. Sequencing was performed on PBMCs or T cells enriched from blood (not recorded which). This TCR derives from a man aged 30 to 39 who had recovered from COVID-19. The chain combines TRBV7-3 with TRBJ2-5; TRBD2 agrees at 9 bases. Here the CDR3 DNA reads TGTGCCAGCAGCTTACTTGGTAGCGGGAGTGAGACCCAGTACTTC. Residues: CASSLLGSGSETQYF.